This T cell receptor beta chain was sequenced during a study of T cells in Graves' hyperthyroidism and ophthalmopathy. The investigators amplified TCR beta CDR3 regions from RNA transcripts. When the TCR CDR3 underwent first-round RT-PCR, the HTBI primer set was used. Via MiXCR, TCRdb re-called the multiplex PCR reads, giving one row per CDR3 protein. The sample has around 480,000 distinct CDR3 sequences; around 15% are singletons. This clonotype was detected a few times. Those with hyperthyroidism were 18 to 65 years old, newly diagnosed, and ill for under 2 months. Trimming removed 0 bases at V and 8 bases at J, with 8 bases between. The germline gives CDR1 DFQATT, CDR2 SNEGSKA (reference sequence). CDR3 length: 13 residues.

Material for sequencing was blood. V gene TRBV20-1 combines with J gene TRBJ1-6; no firm D call. This TCR derives from a woman between 18 and 29 years old with Graves' hyperthyroidism. This chain's CDR3 is CSARDEGHSPLHF. DNA for the CDR3: TGCAGTGCTAGAGACGAGGGTCATTCACCCCTCCACTTT.